The rows below give T cell receptor beta chains drawn from one sample of a study of graft-versus-host responses after intestinal transplantation. Profiling relied on immunoSEQ multiplex PCR, and the TCRdb table lists in-frame clones only, not all of them. The sample gives tens of thousands of clones, less than 95% of which show up once; around 0.56% is in the top ten. The source was PBMCs, collected 156 days after intestinal transplant. The origin of the receptors is a human patient who received an intestinal transplant, so some T cells may come from the graft donor. Each CDR3 is given with its conserved first and last residue. The D gene is left open where the match is weak. Size is stated for part of the rows, as once, few or many counts, or as a class when the clone is expanded.

d_gene | abundance | j_gene | v_gene | CDR3nt | CDR3aa
. | . | TRBJ2-1 | TRBV6-1 | TGTGCCAGCAGTGAAGACGGGGCAGGGGCCAATGAGCAGTTCTTC | CASSEDGAGANEQFF
TRBD2 | . | TRBJ2-3 | TRBV27 | TGTGCCAGCAGACAGGCGGGGGACGGAAGCACAGATACGCAGTATTTT | CASRQAGDGSTDTQYF
. | . | TRBJ1-3 | TRBV5-1 | TGCGCCAGCAGCGTTTCGGTTGGACCCGGAAACACCATATATTTT | CASSVSVGPGNTIYF
TRBD2 | . | TRBJ2-3 | TRBV4-1 | TGCGCCAGCAGCCAAGACCATCCCGGGACTAGCGGCACAGATACGCAGTATTTT | CASSQDHPGTSGTDTQYF
. | once | TRBJ1-2 | TRBV28 | TGTGCCAGCACGGGCGGGCCTCAGTGGGGGTTTAACTATGGCTACACCTTC | CASTGGPQWGFNYGYTF
. | . | TRBJ2-7 | TRBV6-6 | TGTGCCAGCAGTTACAGCCGACGCCCTGTCCACGAGCAGTACTTC | CASSYSRRPVHEQYF
TRBD1 | . | TRBJ2-3 | TRBV5-6 | TGTGCCAGCAGCCTGCGCTATACCGGGACAGAAACAGATACGCAGTATTTT | CASSLRYTGTETDTQYF
. | . | TRBJ1-1 | TRBV6-1 | TGTGCCAGCAGTTTTCCAGGGGTGAACACTGAAGCTTTCTTT | CASSFPGVNTEAFF
TRBD2 | . | TRBJ2-1 | TRBV4-1 | TGCGCCAGCAGCCAAGCCAGCGGGGGGGGGATCAATGAGCAGTTCTTC | CASSQASGGGINEQFF
. | . | TRBJ1-2 | TRBV4-3 | TGCGCCAGCAGCCAAGAAAGGAGAACCGGGCCGAGGGGTGGCGGCTACACCTTC | CASSQERRTGPRGGGYTF
. | . | TRBJ1-6 | TRBV2 | TGTGCCAGCCGAGTGGGAGCAGGGCAGAATTCACCCCTCCACTTT | CASRVGAGQNSPLHF
. | . | TRBJ1-5 | TRBV4-2 | TGTGCCAGCAGCCAAGATCCTGTGGATGGGGGCAATCAGCCCCAGCATTTT | CASSQDPVDGGNQPQHF
. | . | TRBJ2-5 | TRBV5-6 | TGTGCCAGCAGCTTCTTTCAGGTGGGAGAGACCCAGTACTTC | CASSFFQVGETQYF
TRBD2 | . | TRBJ2-2 | TRBV6-6 | TGTGCCAGCAGTTCCCAGACTAGCCTGAACACCGGGGAGCTGTTTTTT | CASSSQTSLNTGELFF
. | few | TRBJ2-7 | TRBV4-2 | TGTGCCAGCAGCCAAGTATCCGCTTTCTCCTACGAGCAGTACTTC | CASSQVSAFSYEQYF
. | . | TRBJ1-2 | TRBV2 | TGTGCCCCTCGAACCGACAGGTACTATGGCTACACCTTC | CAPRTDRYYGYTF
TRBD2 | once | TRBJ2-7 | TRBV6-5 | TGTGCCAGCAGTTCTTCTAGCGGAAGCTCCTACGAGCAGTACTTC | CASSSSSGSSYEQYF
. | . | TRBJ2-1 | TRBV27 | TGTGCCAGCAGTTTAATTAGCGCATACAATGAGCAGTTCTTC | CASSLISAYNEQFF
. | . | TRBJ2-7 | TRBV27 | TGTGCCAGCAGTTTATGGGCAGGAGGGGCCTACGAGCAGTACTTC | CASSLWAGGAYEQYF
TRBD2 | . | TRBJ2-5 | TRBV9 | TGTGCCAGCAGTATGCAGACTAGCGGGAGTGGAGAGACCCAGTACTTC | CASSMQTSGSGETQYF